Below are 12 T cell receptor beta chains sequenced from a single sample in a study of cytomegalovirus exposure and HLA in healthy donors. Primers: 60 Vbeta forward and 13 Jbeta reverse. This table comes from immunoSEQ multiplex PCR, and its TCRdb copy is limited to in-frame clones, with some not included. The repertoire consists of 80,000 to 100,000 clones, with about two thirds occurring once and the leading ten covering over 0.95%. The sequencing input was PBMCs. The source is a female donor in good health and CMV-seronegative.

This clone was observed a few times. The J gene is TRBJ1-6, the V gene TRBV7-2; a possible D gene is TRBD1 (6 bases). The V gene lost 1 base and the J gene lost 11 bases, with 15 bases spanning the gap. The CDR3 extends over 15 amino acids. Germline CDR1 is SGHTA and CDR2 is FQGNSA. The chain's CDR3 is CASSLVGTPLAPLHF. CDR3 bases: TGTGCCAGCAGCTTAGTAGGGACACCCCTTGCACCCCTCCACTTT.

The CDR3 bases are TGTGCCAGCTCTCCCCCTGACAGGTCGGGCGAGCAGTACTTC. It specifies CASSPPDRSGEQYF. The chain recombines TRBV18 with TRBJ2-7, with a tentative D call TRBD1 (6 bases). CDR3 length: 14 amino acids. Germline CDR1 is KGHSH and CDR2 is LQKENI. The V gene lost 6 bases and the J gene lost 6 bases, with 18 bases spanning the gap.

This clone was counted between two and nine times. The chain carries TRBV6-1 and TRBJ1-2; 12 bases agree with TRBD1. CDR1 is MNHNS and CDR2 is SASEGT in the germline V gene. The CDR3 extends over 15 amino acids. J lost 6 bases, V lost 7 bases, and 9 bases had no gene match. The CDR3 sequence: CASTTGQGALDGYTF. CDR3 DNA: TGTGCCAGCACCACGGGACAGGGGGCTTTGGATGGCTACACCTTC.

V gene TRBV7-9 combines with J gene TRBJ2-5, with 12 bases lining up with TRBD2. The CDR3 has 15 residues. The V gene end was trimmed by 1 base and the J gene end by 3 bases; junction bases not matched to a gene: 0. CDR1 is SEHNR and CDR2 is FQNEAQ in the germline V gene (reference sequence). CDR3 in amino acids: CASSLGLAGEETQYF. In DNA form, the CDR3 reads TGTGCCAGCAGCTTAGGACTAGCGGGGGAAGAGACCCAGTACTTC.

V is TRBV6-4 and J is TRBJ2-1; TRBD2 agrees at 10 bases. Trimming took 8 bases from V and 6 from J; bases not matched to a gene: 13. Germline-derived CDR1 and CDR2 are MRHNA and SNTAGT. The CDR3 totals 16 residues. This chain's CDR3 is CASGKRGGVPPNEQFF. CDR3 bases: TGTGCCAGCGGTAAGCGGGGGGGCGTACCCCCCAATGAGCAGTTCTTC.

The V call is TRBV30, the J call TRBJ2-5; 7 bases line up with TRBD1. Germline trimming cut 0 bases from V and 11 bases from J; bases unmatched to any gene: 6. The CDR3 spans 12 residues. Germline assignment: CDR1 GTSNPN and CDR2 SVGIG (reference sequence). CDR3 sequence (DNA): TGTGCCTGGAGTGTTAGACAGGGAGAGCAGTACTTC. This sequence encodes CAWSVRQGEQYF. Looking up the rest from reference TRBV30 and TRBJ2-5 gives the full variable domain: SQTIHQWPATLVQPVGSPLSLECTVEGTSNPNLYWYRQAAGRGLQLLFYSVGIGQISSEVPQNLSASRPQDRQFILSSKKLLLSDSGFYLCAWSVRQGEQYFGPGTRLLVL.

The V and J genes are TRBV5-6 and TRBJ1-6; maybe TRBD1 (6 bases). CDR1 is SGHDT, CDR2 YYEEEE, per germline. The CDR3 runs 15 residues. Trimming took 0 bases from V and 6 from J, leaving 10 bases between them. CDR3: CASSLAGHTNSPLHF. In DNA form, the CDR3 reads TGTGCCAGCAGCTTGGCGGGACACACTAATTCACCCCTCCACTTT.

V gene TRBV7-9 combines with J gene TRBJ1-2, with unresolved D. This CDR3 contains 14 residues. Germline CDR1 SEHNR, CDR2 FQNEAQ (reference sequence). The ends were cut back, 0 bases at V and 1 base at J, with 6 bases in the middle. The CDR3 sequence is CASSLALFNYGYTF. CDR3 nucleotide sequence: TGTGCCAGCAGCTTAGCACTCTTTAACTATGGCTACACCTTC.

This clone was picked up one time. The genes are TRBV7-2 and TRBJ1-1, with D possibly matching TRBD1 (6 bases). The CDR3 totals 14 residues. Trimming pared 4 bases from V and 1 base from J, leaving 10 bases between. Germline V gives CDR1 SGHTA, CDR2 FQGNSA. CDR3 bases: TGTGCCAGCAGCTCCCGCAGGGGGAACACTGAAGCTTTCTTT. It translates to CASSSRRGNTEAFF.

Only a few counts were recorded for this clone. The chain links TRBV28 to TRBJ1-2; TRBD1 might be the D (5 bases). CDR3 length equals 13 residues. V was shortened by 7 bases and J by 4 bases, with 13 bases between the two germline ends. CDR1 and CDR2 (germline): MDHEN, SYDVKM. This chain's CDR3 is CASIRAGFYGYTF. The DNA of the CDR3 is TGTGCCAGCATCCGAGCAGGGTTCTATGGCTACACCTTC.

The chain carries TRBV28 and TRBJ1-2; D ambiguous. This CDR3 is built from 9 residues. Germline loops: CDR1 MDHEN, CDR2 SYDVKM. V was cut by 5 bases and J by 11 bases, with 6 bases left in between. The CDR3 sequence is CASSLGYTF. CDR3 in DNA: TGTGCCAGCAGTCTCGGGTACACCTTC.

This clone was observed a single time. This chain links TRBV6-5 with TRBJ2-7; TRBD1 agrees at 10 bases. CDR3 size: 15 residues. Germline V gene sequence: CDR1 MNHEY, CDR2 SVGAGI. J gave up 5 bases and V 5 bases, and 9 bases lay outside the gene matches. The CDR3 loop is CASSSRDRGTDEQYF. CDR3 nucleotides: TGTGCCAGCAGTAGCCGGGACAGGGGTACAGACGAGCAGTACTTC.